Each of the 20 T cell receptor beta chains below was sequenced from the same sample in a study of cytomegalovirus exposure and HLA in healthy donors. Primers included in the PCR were 60 Vbeta and 13 Jbeta primers. Produced via immunoSEQ multiplex PCR; TCRdb's table is partial and in-frame only. The top ten clones hold around 10% of a sample with 100,000 to 150,000 clones, 75% to 90% of them seen once. Sequenced input: PBMCs. Receptors were obtained from a man aged 30-40 years in good health and CMV-seropositive.

The rearrangement uses TRBV5-1 and TRBJ2-5, with 11 bases identical to TRBD1. Trimming cost V 1 base and J 5 bases; bases outside gene matches: 4. Germline V lookup: CDR1 SGHRS, CDR2 YFSETQ. The CDR3 has 15 amino acids. CDR3 protein: CASSLSGQGVETQYF. Written as DNA, the CDR3 is TGCGCCAGCAGCTTGTCGGGACAGGGGGTCGAGACCCAGTACTTC.

The chain has TRBV11-3 and TRBJ2-1; TRBD2 agrees at 8 bases. The CDR3 has 16 residues. The germline V gene encodes CDR1 SGHNT and CDR2 YENEEA. Losses at the gene ends were 5 bases for V and 5 bases for J; bases not matched to a gene: 11. DNA for the CDR3: TGTGCCAGCAGCGTATCTACGGGGGGGGAGAACAATGAGCAGTTCTTC. It yields the protein CASSVSTGGENNEQFF.

The rearrangement links TRBV2 to TRBJ1-2; TRBD1 might be the D (5 bases). Trimming left V 9 bases short and J 2 bases short, with 16 bases between. This CDR3 is 14 amino acids long. In germline, CDR1 is SNHLY, CDR2 FYNNEI. The CDR3 nucleotides read TGTGCCAGTGGCGGAGGGGCGAAAAACTATGGCTACACCTTC. Protein product: CASGGGAKNYGYTF.

The V call is TRBV4-1, the J call TRBJ1-2, with 7 bases aligning to TRBD1. V was clipped by 4 bases and J by 2 bases; unmatched bases: 7. The length of the CDR3 is 15 residues. Germline V lookup: CDR1 MGHRA, CDR2 YSYEKL. The CDR3 DNA sequence: TGCGCCAGCAGCCGATCGACGGGACAGAACTATGGCTACACCTTC. It is translated as CASSRSTGQNYGYTF.

V gene TRBV13 combines with J gene TRBJ1-2; 9 nucleotides agree with TRBD1. The germline V gene encodes CDR1 PRHDT and CDR2 FYEKMQ (reference sequence). V trimming: 5 bases; J trimming: 2 bases; junction bases outside the gene matches: 3. CDR3 length equals 14 residues. CDR3 coding DNA: TGTGCCAGCAGCACCGGGACAGGGAACTATGGCTACACCTTC. It translates to CASSTGTGNYGYTF.

This chain uses TRBV10-3 with TRBJ2-7; no clear D gene. The CDR3 contains 15 residues. V was pared by 0 bases and J by 0 bases, with 9 bases between. In germline, CDR1 is ENHRY, CDR2 SYGVKD. For the CDR3, the DNA is TGTGCCATCAGTGAGTCACTCGTTAGCTCCTACGAGCAGTACTTC. Its translation is CAISESLVSSYEQYF.

The chain links TRBV21-1 to TRBJ2-1; TRBD1 was called by the table and not checked on the DNA. TRBV21-1 is shown as a pseudogene. This CDR3 is 15 amino acids long. CDR3 DNA sequence: TGTGCCAGCAGCACCCGGGACACCCTGGTCAATGAGCAGTTCTTC. This codes for CASSTRDTLVNEQFF.

With respect to this clone: One junction end disagrees with the germline gene, perhaps due to a read error. CDR3 protein: CASSGDRVYGQYF. The CDR3 DNA reads as TGTGCCAGCAGTGGGGACAGGGTCTACGGGCAGTACTTC. The rearrangement joins TRBV6-1 to TRBJ2-7, with 9 nucleotides matching TRBD1. The CDR3 is 13 amino acids. Germline CDR1 reads MNHNS; CDR2 reads SASEGT.

V and J are TRBV19 and TRBJ2-2, with D tentatively TRBD2 (6 bases). CDR1 and CDR2 (germline): LNHDA, SQIVND (reference sequence). Trimming cost V 8 bases and J 1 base, with 14 bases left between them. CDR3 length equals 15 residues. In DNA, the CDR3 is TGTGCCAGTCGGAGGGGCGCCCGGAACACCGGGGAGCTGTTTTTT. Encoded protein: CASRRGARNTGELFF.

The V and J genes are TRBV7-9 and TRBJ1-4; 8 positions match TRBD1. The CDR3 runs 15 residues. V trimming: 3 bases; J trimming: 7 bases; junction bases outside the gene matches: 7. CDR1 is SEHNR, CDR2 FQNEAQ, per germline (reference sequence). The CDR3 here is CASSLRQGNGEKLFF. The CDR3 region has the DNA TGTGCCAGCAGCTTGAGACAGGGGAATGGTGAAAAACTGTTTTTT. Full variable domain (rest looked up from reference TRBV7-9 and TRBJ1-4): DTGVSQNPRHKITKRGQNVTFRCDPISEHNRLYWYRQTLGQGPEFLTYFQNEAQLEKSRLLSDRFSAERPKGSFSTLEIQRTEQGDSAMYLCASSLRQGNGEKLFFGSGTQLSVL.

V gene TRBV19 combines with J gene TRBJ2-1, with a tentative D call TRBD1 (6 bases). The CDR3 runs to 16 residues. The V gene's germline CDR1 is LNHDA and CDR2 SQIVND (reference sequence). The V and J ends lost 5 bases and 3 bases respectively, with 17 bases between them. The CDR3 DNA reads TGTGCCAGTAGTTTTTCGTTGGGCAGGGGCTACAATGAGCAGTTCTTC. It translates to CASSFSLGRGYNEQFF.

The rearrangement uses TRBV7-9 and TRBJ1-3, with 7 bases lining up with TRBD1. J lost 2 bases, V lost 4 bases, and 5 bases had no gene match. The length of the CDR3 is 15 residues. Germline V gene lookup returns CDR1 SEHNR and CDR2 FQNEAQ (reference sequence). The CDR3 loop reads CASSSDRVAGNTIYF. CDR3 DNA sequence: TGTGCCAGCAGCTCAGACAGGGTGGCTGGAAACACCATATATTTT.

The rearrangement uses TRBV15 and TRBJ2-7; 7 nucleotides match TRBD1. CDR3 length: 15 residues. V gave up 0 bases and J gave up 6 bases; unmatched junction bases: 8. The V gene's germline CDR1 is LNHNV and CDR2 YYDKDF (reference sequence). The CDR3 protein is CATSRDLGGFGEQYF. DNA for the CDR3: TGTGCCACCAGCAGAGATTTAGGGGGCTTTGGCGAGCAGTACTTC.

J is TRBJ2-2 and V is TRBV27; tentative D call: TRBD2 (6 bases). This CDR3 has 16 residues. Trimming left V 3 bases short and J 3 bases short, with 14 bases between. Germline values: CDR1 MNHEY, CDR2 SMNVEV (reference sequence). This CDR3 reads CASSFFPSSDTGELFF. The DNA for the CDR3 is TGTGCCAGCAGTTTCTTTCCGTCTAGCGACACCGGGGAGCTGTTTTTT.

J is TRBJ2-1 and V is TRBV6-5; TRBD2 might be the D (6 bases). V lost 8 bases, J lost 5 bases, and 10 bases lay in between. The CDR3 consists of 12 residues. Germline CDR1 reads MNHEY; CDR2 reads SVGAGI. Here the CDR3 reads CASGGIHNEQFF. The CDR3 DNA sequence: TGTGCCAGCGGGGGGATCCACAATGAGCAGTTCTTC.

This clone was detected a few times. The chain employs TRBV11-1 and TRBJ1-6; TRBD1 might be the D (6 bases). Trimming removed 2 bases at V and 8 bases at J, with 13 bases between. Germline V gene sequence: CDR1 SGHAT, CDR2 FQDESV (reference sequence). CDR3 length: 15 amino acids. CDR3 amino acids: CASSLNQGFDSPLHF. The CDR3 DNA reads TGTGCCAGCAGCTTAAACCAGGGGTTCGATTCACCCCTCCACTTT.

The V call is TRBV6-1, the J call TRBJ2-1, with 9 bases aligning to TRBD2. There are 14 residues in the CDR3. From germline, CDR1 is MNHNS and CDR2 SASEGT. V was clipped by 7 bases and J by 7 bases; unmatched bases: 8. CDR3 in amino acids: CASKSSGTGNEQFF. DNA of the CDR3: TGTGCCAGCAAGTCTAGCGGGACCGGTAATGAGCAGTTCTTC.

The gene calls are TRBV9 and TRBJ1-1, with 8 positions matching TRBD1. The J segment lost 8 bases and the V segment lost 2 bases, leaving 11 bases of the junction unmatched. The CDR3 runs 15 residues. Germline CDR1 is SGDLS and CDR2 is YYNGEE. The CDR3 here is CASSVAGGGGIEAFF. The CDR3 DNA sequence: TGTGCCAGCAGCGTGGCAGGGGGCGGGGGTATCGAAGCTTTCTTT.

This sequence joins TRBV7-7 and TRBJ2-7, with 8 bases lining up with TRBD1. The CDR3 extends over 14 amino acids. Trimming took 4 bases from V and 7 from J; bases not matched to a gene: 9. Germline CDR1 and CDR2: SSHAT and FNYEAQ (reference sequence). Written as DNA, the CDR3 is TGTGCCAGCAGCTCCTCGACAGGGGATTATGAGCAGTACTTC. Protein product: CASSSSTGDYEQYF.

This clone came up once. V and J are TRBV5-1 and TRBJ1-2, with D hard to call. This CDR3 has 17 amino acids. Germline CDR1 and CDR2: SGHRS and YFSETQ. Trimming removed 4 bases from V and 6 bases from J, with 25 bases in between. The CDR3 loop reads CASSVSPSEGYGDGYTF. The CDR3 DNA follows: TGCGCCAGCAGCGTTTCCCCATCTGAGGGTTATGGAGATGGCTACACCTTC.